The clone carrying this T cell receptor (beta chain) was detected once. Its target is not known. These data belong to a study of OX40 agonist ivuxolimab in advanced cancers. The study, taken as a whole, reports: The study observed clonal expansion of CD4+ and CD8+ blood T cells by week 6 at 0.1 to 3.0 mg/kg. Relative to CD4+ cells, CD8+ T cells on average had more expanded clones. Some of the lowest clonal expansion was seen in partial responders at 0.1-3.0 mg/kg.

The CDR3 has 14 residues. CDR1 is MGHRA and CDR2 is YSYEKL in the germline V gene. Between the trimmed V and J ends, which lost 4 bases and 4 bases, there was a span of 12 bases. Generated by immunoSEQ multiplex PCR, the TCRdb table keeps only in-frame clones and is missing some. Among about 100,000 clones listed, nearly 90% were seen once. This specimen was CD4+ or CD8+ T cells sorted from blood, taken in a trial of the OX40 agonist ivuxolimab. The chain uses TRBV4-1 and TRBJ2-3; a possible D gene is TRBD2 (6 bases). The receptor was isolated from an adult with an advanced solid tumor such as melanoma, head and neck, liver or kidney cancer. The CDR3 is CASSPGGFSDTQYF. The CDR3 nucleotides are TGCGCCAGCAGCCCAGGAGGGTTTTCAGATACGCAGTATTTT.